The clone carrying this T cell receptor beta chain was found once. Its antigen is unidentified. The data were obtained in a study of shared clonotypes between healthy human individuals. Study-level findings and limits: About 5% of naive CD4 clonotypes were shared across several donors. As a rule, naive subsets had a larger estimated richness than memory subsets.

Those who donated were healthy HIV-negative adults, with no recent acute infections or vaccinations reported. TCRdb keeps only in-frame clones here, not all; method: immunoSEQ multiplex PCR. In the table there are roughly 2.2 million clones, more than 80% of which are singletons. V lost 1 base to trimming and J lost 7 bases; unmatched junction nucleotides: 10. There are 16 residues in the CDR3. Germline values: CDR1 MDHEN, CDR2 SYDVKM. Input material: naive CD4+ T cells from PBMCs. The subset denotes: CD45RA+ positively selected. The TCR was taken from a man aged 18 to 30 in good health. Some clones in this sample may be carry-over from other donors' samples. The chain employs TRBV28 and TRBJ1-2; 9 bases are a match to TRBD1. The CDR3 protein is CASSLLMTGGISGYTF. The DNA for the CDR3 is TGTGCCAGCAGTTTATTAATGACAGGGGGAATCAGTGGCTACACCTTC.